Listed here are 17 T cell receptor beta chains from one sample, sequenced in a study of T cells in Graves' hyperthyroidism and ophthalmopathy. Authors of the study amplified TCR beta CDR3 regions from RNA transcripts. The TCR CDR3 first-round RT-PCR relied on the HTBI primer set. In TCRdb, the multiplex PCR reads were re-called with MiXCR into one record per CDR3 protein. The repertoire holds roughly 500,000 distinct CDR3 sequences, 46% seen once, with about two fifths in the top ten. The sequenced sample was peripheral blood or thyroid tissue (not recorded which). The receptor set was obtained from an adult woman with Graves' disease, either hyperthyroidism or ophthalmopathy (not recorded which).

This clonotype was counted ten times or more. The rearrangement joins TRBV5-1 to TRBJ1-2; D is uncertain. Trimming took off 1 base at V and 6 bases at J, with 7 bases between the two ends. Per the germline V gene, CDR1 is SGHRS and CDR2 is YFSETQ. The CDR3 covers 12 residues. The CDR3 nucleotides are TGCGCCAGCAGCTTGACCTTGGATGGCTACACCTTC. Amino acid sequence: CASSLTLDGYTF.

The genes are TRBV6-1 and TRBJ2-7, with 8 nucleotides matching TRBD2. The CDR3 sequence is 15 residues long. Germline values: CDR1 MNHNS, CDR2 SASEGT. Unmatched junction bases numbered 11, after V lost 6 bases and J lost 4 bases. CDR3 DNA: TGTGCCAGCAGCCGAAGCGGGAGTAGATCTTACGAGCAGTACTTC. It translates to CASSRSGSRSYEQYF.

This chain connects TRBV5-8 to TRBJ1-2, with D uncertain. V was clipped by 0 bases and J by 4 bases, with 7 bases between them. The CDR3 loop spans 13 amino acids. Germline V lookup: CDR1 SGHTS, CDR2 YDEGEE. The CDR3 region is CASSLGATYGYTF. CDR3 nucleotides: TGTGCCAGCAGCTTGGGGGCCACCTATGGCTACACCTTC.

V usage is TRBV7-2 and J usage is TRBJ1-2; 8 nucleotides align to TRBD1. With 9 bases clipped from V and 8 bases from J, the junction kept 5 bases outside the gene matches. The CDR3 loop spans 11 amino acids. The germline V gene encodes CDR1 SGHTA and CDR2 FQGNSA. CDR3 coding DNA: TGTGCCAGGCGACAGGGGTCGGGCTACACCTTC. Its translation is CARRQGSGYTF. The full variable domain, with the rest looked up from reference TRBV7-2 and TRBJ1-2, is GAGVSQSPSNKVTEKGKDVELRCDPISGHTALYWYRQSLGQGLEFLIYFQGNSAPDKSGLPSDRFSAERTGGSVSTLTIQRTQQEDSAVYLCARRQGSGYTFGSGTRLTVV.

This clonotype showed up many times. The chain joins TRBV7-3 to TRBJ2-2; a possible D gene is TRBD1 (6 bases). In germline, CDR1 is SGHTA, CDR2 FQGTGA. Trimming pared 2 bases from V and 1 base from J, leaving 11 bases between. This CDR3 region has 16 residues. CDR3 in DNA: TGTGCCAGCAGCTTACAGGGGACGCGGAACACCGGGGAGCTGTTTTTT. Translated, it gives CASSLQGTRNTGELFF.

This clonotype was counted only a few times. No conserved phenylalanine or tryptophan is present at the end of the CDR3, so a read error is the likely explanation. Because the CDR3's place on the DNA is in doubt, the DNA is left out and the CDR3 is given as listed by TCRdb. V is TRBV7-2 and J is TRBJ2-5. In germline, CDR1 is SGHTA, CDR2 FQGNSA. The CDR3 adds up to 8 amino acids, both ends counted. CDR3 loop: CASSLGRQ.

The V gene is TRBV20-1, the J gene TRBJ1-5; D is ambiguous. Germline V lookup: CDR1 DFQATT, CDR2 SNEGSKA (reference sequence). The germline V and J ends were trimmed by 0 bases and 11 bases, with 17 bases remaining between them. CDR3 length: 14 residues. CDR3 bases: TGCAGTGCTAGAGATCTTAAGGAGATGAGGGCCCAGCATTTT. Protein: CSARDLKEMRAQHF.

The DNA for the CDR3 is TGCAGTGCTAGGGGTATGCGGGGCCTCACCGGGGAGCTGTTTTTT. This codes for CSARGMRGLTGELFF. The genes are TRBV20-1 and TRBJ2-2; tentatively, D is TRBD2 (6 bases). Germline values: CDR1 DFQATT, CDR2 SNEGSKA (reference sequence). The CDR3 is made up of 15 amino acids. The V gene lost 3 bases and the J gene lost 4 bases, with 15 bases spanning the gap.

This clonotype appeared once. The CDR3 spells CASSWTGPSNEKLFF. The DNA for the CDR3 is TGCGCCAGCAGCTGGACGGGGCCGAGTAATGAAAAACTGTTTTTT. This chain joins TRBV5-1 and TRBJ1-4, with D perhaps TRBD1 (5 bases). The CDR3 covers 15 residues. V was pared by 3 bases and J by 4 bases, with 13 bases between. Germline V gives CDR1 SGHRS, CDR2 YFSETQ. Filled out from reference TRBV5-1 and TRBJ1-4, the complete variable domain reads KAGVTQTPRYLIKTRGQQVTLSCSPISGHRSVSWYQQTPGQGLQFLFEYFSETQRNKGNFPGRFSGRQFSNSRSEMNVSTLELGDSALYLCASSWTGPSNEKLFFGSGTQLSVL.

Notes on this clonotype: The junction shows a germline mismatch at one end, possibly a read error. The chain carries TRBV7-8 and TRBJ2-6; D uncertain. The CDR3 is made up of 10 amino acids. Per the germline V gene, CDR1 is SGHVS and CDR2 is FQNEAQ. CDR3 residues: CASRDRTVAF. CDR3 bases: TGTGCCAGCAGGGACCGGACGGTAGCTTTC.

J is TRBJ1-2 and V is TRBV6-4; TRBD1 agrees at 7 bases. This CDR3 contains 16 residues. Germline assignment: CDR1 MRHNA and CDR2 SNTAGT. V gave up 0 bases and J gave up 4 bases; unmatched junction bases: 8. CDR3 in DNA: TGTGCCAGCAGTGACTCGCCGGGACAGCCATCCTATGGCTACACCTTC. This gives the protein CASSDSPGQPSYGYTF.

This clonotype was recorded at least ten times. The genes are TRBV7-8 and TRBJ2-7; 9 bases agree with TRBD2. Germline CDR1 SGHVS, CDR2 FQNEAQ. The V segment lost 5 bases and the J segment 7 bases; nucleotides outside the gene matches: 15. The CDR3 runs 16 residues. The CDR3, as DNA: TGTGCCAGCAGCGTTGGGGCGGGAGGGCGACGAAAAGAGCAGTACTTC. Protein sequence: CASSVGAGGRRKEQYF.

The chain couples TRBV9 to TRBJ2-5; 7 bases map to TRBD2. CDR1 is SGDLS, CDR2 YYNGEE, per germline. The CDR3 is 15 residues long. The trim removed 0 bases at V and 4 bases at J, leaving 6 bases unmatched. CDR3 sequence (DNA): TGTGCCAGCAGCGTAGGGGGGGGGGGGGGAGAGACCCAGTACTTC. Protein product: CASSVGGGGGETQYF.

CDR3 protein: CSASVPGPYEQYF. The CDR3 DNA reads as TGCAGTGCTAGTGTTCCAGGGCCTTACGAGCAGTACTTC. The V call is TRBV20-1, the J call TRBJ2-7; maybe TRBD1 (5 bases). Germline V gene sequence: CDR1 DFQATT, CDR2 SNEGSKA (reference sequence). The V end lost 3 bases, the J end lost 4 bases, and 13 bases lay between the germline ends. The CDR3 length is 13 residues.

The chain employs TRBV7-8 and TRBJ2-5; D unclear. This CDR3 has 12 residues. Germline loops: CDR1 SGHVS, CDR2 FQNEAQ. The V and J ends lost 2 bases and 8 bases respectively, with 9 bases between them. The CDR3 here is CASSLKLLTQYF. The CDR3 nucleotides are TGTGCCAGCAGCTTAAAATTGTTAACCCAGTACTTC.

This clonotype showed up many times. V is TRBV7-9 and J is TRBJ2-7; 10 positions agree with TRBD1. Germline V gene data show CDR1 as SEHNR and CDR2 as FQNEAQ (reference sequence). The J segment lost 4 bases and the V segment lost 8 bases, leaving 14 bases of the junction unmatched. This CDR3 contains 16 residues. The CDR3 reads CASSPPGTGAVYEQYF. DNA of the CDR3: TGTGCCAGCTCACCACCCGGGACAGGGGCGGTATACGAGCAGTACTTC.

This clonotype was seen repeatedly, ten times or more. In DNA, the CDR3 is TGTGCCAGCAGCGTAGTACTAGACGGCGAGCAGTACTTC. Protein product: CASSVVLDGEQYF. V usage is TRBV9 and J usage is TRBJ2-7; maybe TRBD2 (5 bases). This CDR3 has 13 amino acids. The ends were cut back, 0 bases at V and 6 bases at J, with 10 bases in the middle. Germline V gene data show CDR1 as SGDLS and CDR2 as YYNGEE.